The count of the clone carrying this T cell receptor (beta chain) is one. What it recognizes is unknown. Data came from immunoSEQ multiplex PCR; TCRdb stores just in-frame clones and leaves some out. The table shows roughly 120,000 clones, with around 91% occurring only once. This sample was included in a study of T cell responses to AZD1222 COVID-19 vaccine. Findings of the study overall: It should be noted that donors were predominantly white British and more often female, and clonal diversity was possibly underestimated.

The sequencing used peripheral blood, collected 28 days after the second AZD1222 dose. The clonotype comes from an adult who received the AZD1222 COVID-19 vaccine.

The CDR3 spells CASSDVGQGPYQPQHF. DNA of the CDR3: TGTGCCAGCAGTGACGTGGGACAGGGGCCTTATCAGCCCCAGCATTTT. This chain links TRBV28 with TRBJ1-5; 10 bases line up with TRBD1. The junction had 9 bases not matched to a gene; V was cut back by 5 bases and J by 5 bases. Germline lookup yields CDR1 MDHEN and CDR2 SYDVKM. The CDR3 runs 16 residues.